The next 28 T cell receptor beta chains were all read from a single sample in a study of cytomegalovirus exposure and HLA in healthy donors. The PCR used 60 Vbeta and 13 Jbeta primers. The method was immunoSEQ multiplex PCR; TCRdb's version includes in-frame clones alone and lacks a portion of them. The repertoire holds some 120,000 clones, with roughly 74% as singletons. The sample comprised PBMCs. The source of these receptors is a woman aged 50 to 60 in good health and CMV-seropositive.

This clone was counted only a few times. The chain employs TRBV28 and TRBJ2-3; possibly TRBD1 for D (5 bases). The germline V gene encodes CDR1 MDHEN and CDR2 SYDVKM. The CDR3 totals 15 residues. V was clipped by 4 bases and J by 0 bases, with 11 bases between them. The DNA of the CDR3 is TGTGCCAGCAGTTATAGCAGGGCTAGCACAGATACGCAGTATTTT. Translating it yields CASSYSRASTDTQYF.

This chain uses TRBV5-1 with TRBJ2-5; no clear D. This CDR3 region has 16 residues. Deletions cut 4 bases from V and 0 bases from J, with 16 bases between. Germline CDR1 is SGHRS and CDR2 is YFSETQ. CDR3 protein: CASSTLHLRYQETQYF. DNA of the CDR3: TGCGCCAGCAGCACCCTTCACCTACGGTACCAAGAGACCCAGTACTTC.

The chain has TRBV18 and TRBJ1-2, with TRBD1 identical over 7 bases. CDR3 size: 15 residues. J lost 5 bases, V lost 1 base, and 7 bases had no gene match. CDR1 and CDR2 (germline): KGHSH, LQKENI. The CDR3 sequence: CASSPQGAGAYGYTF. CDR3 coding DNA: TGTGCCAGCTCACCACAGGGGGCTGGGGCGTATGGCTACACCTTC.

The CDR3 protein is CAVGGANVLTF. The CDR3 DNA sequence: TGTGCGGTCGGTGGGGCCAACGTCCTGACTTTC. The chain has TRBV2 and TRBJ2-6; no reliable D call. Germline V gene sequence: CDR1 SNHLY, CDR2 FYNNEI. The CDR3 totals 11 residues.

The chain uses TRBV7-9 and TRBJ1-5; no clear D gene. Germline CDR1 and CDR2: SEHNR and FQNEAQ (reference sequence). The CDR3 has 14 residues. V dropped 3 bases and J dropped 6 bases, with 12 bases sitting between them. The CDR3 DNA reads as TGTGCCAGCAGCTTTGCCGGTCGTGGTCAGCCCCAGCATTTT. Translation: CASSFAGRGQPQHF.

The chain carries TRBV15 and TRBJ1-3; tentative D call: TRBD1 (6 bases). V lost 4 bases and J 3 bases, leaving 16 bases between the germline ends. CDR3 length: 16 amino acids. Germline V gene data show CDR1 as LNHNV and CDR2 as YYDKDF (reference sequence). The CDR3 DNA is TGTGCCACCAGCAAGAGGCTGGACAGCCTTGGAAACACCATATATTTT. It specifies CATSKRLDSLGNTIYF.

V is TRBV6-1 and J is TRBJ2-2; TRBD1 matches 8 bases. With 2 bases clipped from V and 5 bases from J, the junction kept 13 bases outside the gene matches. The CDR3 is 18 amino acids. Per germline, CDR1 MNHNS and CDR2 SASEGT. This CDR3 is CASSERVPGQDRTGELFF. The CDR3 DNA reads TGTGCCAGCAGTGAAAGAGTGCCGGGACAGGACCGAACCGGGGAGCTGTTTTTT.

The chain recombines TRBV5-6 with TRBJ1-4, with D possibly TRBD1 on 5 matching bases. Germline V lookup: CDR1 SGHDT, CDR2 YYEEEE. V was pared by 4 bases and J by 2 bases, with 12 bases between. CDR3 length: 15 residues. The CDR3 sequence: CASSTAGWTNEKLFF. For the CDR3, the DNA is TGTGCCAGCAGCACGGCAGGGTGGACTAATGAAAAACTGTTTTTT.

V gene TRBV5-1 combines with J gene TRBJ2-1, with 8 bases that match TRBD1. V shed 0 bases, J shed 3 bases, and the junction held 5 bases outside the gene matches. Germline CDR1 reads SGHRS; CDR2 reads YFSETQ. The CDR3 covers 16 residues. The CDR3 loop is CASSLGGGQGYNEQFF. CDR3 bases: TGCGCCAGCAGCTTGGGAGGAGGACAGGGCTACAATGAGCAGTTCTTC.

The chain joins TRBV7-3 to TRBJ2-1; D perhaps matches TRBD2 (5 bases). The CDR3 is 14 amino acids. V was pared by 4 bases and J by 5 bases, with 12 bases between. Germline CDR1 is SGHTA and CDR2 is FQGTGA. CDR3 loop: CASSYSGWDNEQFF. The CDR3, as DNA: TGTGCCAGCAGCTATTCGGGGTGGGACAATGAGCAGTTCTTC.

The chain links TRBV7-2 to TRBJ2-7; D unclear. Germline CDR1 SGHTA, CDR2 FQGNSA. V lost 3 bases to trimming and J lost 2 bases, with 5 bases between them. This CDR3 contains 12 residues. In nucleotides, the CDR3 is TGTGCCAGCAGCTTGAACACCTACGAGCAGTACTTC. This codes for CASSLNTYEQYF.

The J gene is TRBJ2-5, the V gene TRBV11-3; 8 bases align to TRBD2. V lost 6 bases, J lost 3 bases, and 3 bases stayed unmatched. CDR3 length: 13 residues. CDR1 is SGHNT and CDR2 is YENEEA in the germline V gene. CDR3 protein: CASSRGGKETQYF. In nucleotides, the CDR3 is TGTGCCAGCAGTCGCGGGGGGAAAGAGACCCAGTACTTC.

V and J are TRBV5-1 and TRBJ1-6; maybe TRBD1 (6 bases). The CDR3 consists of 18 residues. V lost 4 bases and J lost 0, with 17 bases in between. Germline-derived CDR1 and CDR2 are SGHRS and YFSETQ. The CDR3 DNA reads as TGCGCCAGCAGCGCCGGACAGACCCCAAGCTCCTATAATTCACCCCTCCACTTT. This encodes CASSAGQTPSSYNSPLHF.

The rearrangement uses TRBV6-1 and TRBJ1-2; D is undetermined. V was trimmed by 8 bases and J by 1 base, leaving 5 bases between them. The CDR3 loop spans 11 amino acids. Germline CDR1 reads MNHNS; CDR2 reads SASEGT. The CDR3: CASSDNYGYTF. The CDR3 nucleotides are TGTGCCAGCTCAGATAACTATGGCTACACCTTC.

The rearrangement joins TRBV6-5 to TRBJ2-6, with D unresolved. This CDR3 is built from 14 residues. Germline V gene sequence: CDR1 MNHEY, CDR2 SVGAGI. Trimming left V 8 bases short and J 0 bases short, with 8 bases between. The CDR3 coding sequence is TGTGCCAGCGTAGTAGTCTCTGGGGCCAACGTCCTGACTTTC. This encodes CASVVVSGANVLTF.

The J gene is TRBJ2-7, the V gene TRBV12-5, with 10 nucleotides matching TRBD1. Germline V lookup: CDR1 LGHNT, CDR2 FRNRAP. With 7 bases clipped from V and 3 bases from J, the junction kept 15 bases outside the gene matches. The CDR3 covers 17 residues. The CDR3 bases are TGTGCTAGTGCCGAGGGACAGGGGTTATCCTTTGGCTACGAGCAGTACTTC. Protein: CASAEGQGLSFGYEQYF.

The chain employs TRBV2 and TRBJ2-1, with TRBD2 identical over 11 bases. The germline gives CDR1 SNHLY, CDR2 FYNNEI. Losses at the gene ends were 6 bases for V and 3 bases for J; bases not matched to a gene: 7. This CDR3 region has 16 residues. CDR3 loop: CASRDSTSGNYNEQFF. Written as DNA, the CDR3 is TGTGCCAGCAGGGACTCGACTAGCGGGAACTACAATGAGCAGTTCTTC.

The chain combines TRBV5-1 with TRBJ2-3; 10 nucleotides line up with TRBD2. With 1 base clipped from V and 0 bases from J, the junction kept 8 bases outside the gene matches. Looked up from germline, CDR1 is SGHRS and CDR2 is YFSETQ. The CDR3 contains 18 residues. CDR3 in amino acids: CASSLYASGGPSTDTQYF. The DNA of the CDR3 is TGCGCCAGCAGCTTGTATGCTAGCGGGGGCCCTAGCACAGATACGCAGTATTTT. Full variable domain (missing parts from reference TRBV5-1 and TRBJ2-3): KAGVTQTPRYLIKTRGQQVTLSCSPISGHRSVSWYQQTPGQGLQFLFEYFSETQRNKGNFPGRFSGRQFSNSRSEMNVSTLELGDSALYLCASSLYASGGPSTDTQYFGPGTRLTVL.

The rearrangement uses TRBV5-3 and TRBJ2-7, with 7 bases matching TRBD2. TRBV5-3 is an open reading frame, and its role is uncertain. The CDR3 consists of 16 residues. With 0 bases clipped from V and 4 bases from J, the junction kept 10 bases outside the gene matches. The CDR3 DNA follows: TGTGCCAGAAGCTTGGCCTTGGGGACTAACCTATACGAGCAGTACTTC. Translated: CARSLALGTNLYEQYF.

The chain is built from TRBV7-8 and TRBJ2-7, with D maybe TRBD2 (6 bases). V was pared by 1 base and J by 0 bases, with 13 bases between. Germline lookup yields CDR1 SGHVS and CDR2 FQNEAQ. The CDR3 has 16 amino acids. CDR3 sequence: CASSLDGGYNSYEQYF. The CDR3 DNA sequence: TGTGCCAGCAGCTTAGACGGGGGATATAACTCCTACGAGCAGTACTTC.

As to this clone: The junction differs from germline at one of its ends, possibly a read error. The chain recombines TRBV7-9 with TRBJ2-5; the match to TRBD2 covers 14 bases. The CDR3 covers 16 residues. Germline-derived CDR1 and CDR2 are SEHNR and FQNEAQ (reference sequence). This CDR3 reads CSSPPGLAGAQETQYF. The DNA of the CDR3 is TGTTCCAGCCCCCCGGGACTAGCGGGGGCACAAGAGACCCAGTACTTC.

The genes are TRBV11-2 and TRBJ1-2, with 12 positions matching TRBD1. Germline trimming cut 5 bases from V and 2 bases from J; bases unmatched to any gene: 6. The CDR3 totals 16 residues. Germline CDR1 SGHAT, CDR2 FQNNGV. CDR3 region: CASSRDRGLDNYGYTF. CDR3 in DNA: TGTGCCAGCAGCAGGGACAGGGGGCTAGACAACTATGGCTACACCTTC.

The chain combines TRBV10-1 with TRBJ1-6; unclear D gene. The germline V gene encodes CDR1 WNHNN and CDR2 SYGVQD (reference sequence). The ends were cut back, 4 bases at V and 0 bases at J, with 4 bases in the middle. The CDR3 runs 14 residues. The CDR3 here is CASSGHSYNSPLHF. The CDR3 nucleotides read TGCGCCAGCAGTGGTCACTCCTATAATTCACCCCTCCACTTT.

The V gene is TRBV7-2, the J gene TRBJ2-2; possible D gene TRBD2, 6 bases. V was trimmed by 5 bases and J by 4 bases, leaving 14 bases between them. Germline V lookup: CDR1 SGHTA, CDR2 FQGNSA. The CDR3 contains 15 residues. The CDR3 coding sequence is TGTGCCAGCAGCCTGGGACTGCCGGGCACCGGGGAGCTGTTTTTT. Translation: CASSLGLPGTGELFF.

This clone was detected once. The chain couples TRBV18 to TRBJ2-7; 7 nucleotides line up with TRBD2. Germline CDR1 KGHSH, CDR2 LQKENI. J lost 3 bases, V lost 4 bases, and 9 bases had no gene match. The CDR3 is made up of 15 amino acids. The CDR3 DNA reads as TGTGCCAGCTCACTCTCTAGCGGATTACTCTACGAGCAGTACTTC. Its translation: CASSLSSGLLYEQYF. Filled out from reference TRBV18 and TRBJ2-7, the complete variable domain reads NAGVMQNPRHLVRRRGQEARLRCSPMKGHSHVYWYRQLPEEGLKFMVYLQKENIIDESGMPKERFSAEFPKEGPSILRIQQVVRGDSAAYFCASSLSSGLLYEQYFGPGTRLTVT.

Concerning this clone: The junction departs from the called germline gene at one end, perhaps through a read error. The chain recombines TRBV7-9 with TRBJ2-2, with D perhaps TRBD1 (6 bases). Germline V gives CDR1 SEHNR, CDR2 FQNEAQ (reference sequence). The CDR3 covers 14 residues. CDR3 DNA sequence: TGTTCCAGCAGCCCGCGGACAGTTACCGGGGAGCTGTTTTTT. Translated: CSSSPRTVTGELFF.

The gene calls are TRBV4-3 and TRBJ2-7, with D uncertain. Germline CDR1 LGHNA, CDR2 YSLEER. This CDR3 region has 17 residues. Trimming took 2 bases from V and 4 from J, leaving 21 bases between them. The chain's CDR3 is CASSQTAEVSDGYEQYF. DNA for the CDR3: TGCGCCAGCAGCCAAACGGCAGAGGTCAGCGACGGGTACGAGCAGTACTTC.

This clone turned up a few times. J is TRBJ2-3 and V is TRBV5-1; TRBD2 agrees at 11 bases. This CDR3 region has 16 residues. The junction had 6 bases not matched to a gene; V was cut back by 2 bases and J by 4 bases. Per the germline V gene, CDR1 is SGHRS and CDR2 is YFSETQ. CDR3 bases: TGCGCCAGCAGCTTACCGACTAGCGGGGTATCAGATACGCAGTATTTT. Protein sequence: CASSLPTSGVSDTQYF.